The clone carrying this T cell receptor (beta chain) was recorded once. This sample stems from a study of blood T cell repertoires in COVID-19. Study-level background: Acute and convalescent COVID-19 specimens originated in the United States, Italy and Spain.

The CDR3 totals 13 residues. Looked up from germline, CDR1 is MNHEY and CDR2 is SVGEGT. The V end was cut by 6 bases, the J end by 6 bases, with 12 bases between. Authors' processing steps: Amplified reference gene primers provided the basis for estimating nucleated cell counts. Assay used: immunoSEQ multiplex PCR; TCRdb lists only in-frame clones, some missing. V, J and clone size are taken as reported in that table, and D and trimming were inferred from the DNA itself. The sample consists of roughly 60,000 clones, around 87% of them appearing once. The V call is TRBV6-2 or TRBV6-3, the J call TRBJ1-5, with a possible D match to TRBD1 (5 bases). The clonotype originates from a human donor in a cohort sampled during active COVID-19. What was sequenced was peripheral blood. The CDR3 nucleotides are TGTGCCAGCAGCCCCGGGGGGGTTCAGCCCCAGCATTTT. It translates to CASSPGGVQPQHF.